The clone carrying this TCR beta chain was counted between two and nine times. The CDR3 length is 14 residues. Trimming left V 3 bases short and J 5 bases short, with 13 bases between. Amplification of TCR beta CDR3 regions used RNA as the template. The study used the HTBI primer set for a first-round RT-PCR of the TCR CDR3. MiXCR, applied by TCRdb to the multiplex PCR reads, yields one record per CDR3 protein. This sample has about 640,000 distinct CDR3 sequences; more than 12% occur once, and the top ten carry roughly an eighth. This entry belongs to a study of T cells in Graves' hyperthyroidism and ophthalmopathy.

The receptor was derived from a woman in her 50s with Graves' ophthalmopathy. Sequencing was carried out using blood. V gene TRBV12-3 or TRBV12-4 combines with J gene TRBJ1-2; no firm D call. The CDR3 is CASSLGTSSYGYTF. DNA of the CDR3: TGTGCCAGCAGTTTGGGTACGTCCTCGTATGGCTACACCTTC.